The sequence of this T cell receptor beta chain was determined in a study of blood T cell repertoires in COVID-19. As for the study in general: Acute and convalescent COVID-19 samples came from the United States, Italy and Spain. In each case, the material was cDNA or gDNA derived from T cells, B-cell-depleted T cells, or PBMCs.

In the study's own analysis: Reference gene primer amplification in the assay estimated nucleated cell counts. The method was immunoSEQ multiplex PCR; TCRdb's version includes in-frame clones alone and lacks a portion of them. V and J calls plus clone size are reproduced from that table; the DNA served to infer D and trimming. The table lists about 64,000 clones, roughly 88% of them singletons. Looked up from germline, CDR1 is SGHAT and CDR2 is FQNNGV. The CDR3 loop spans 14 amino acids. Between the trimmed V and J ends, which lost 0 bases and 4 bases, there was a span of 7 bases. This chain joins TRBV11-2 and TRBJ1-3, with D uncertain. The source material was peripheral blood. The receptor's source is a woman aged 60-75 years with acute or convalescent COVID-19. Here the CDR3 DNA reads TGTGCCAGCAGCTTAGATATCAGGGGAAACACCATATATTTT. Its translation: CASSLDIRGNTIYF.